Presented here are 8 T cell receptor beta chains from one specimen sequenced in a study of tumor-infiltrating lymphocytes in oesophageal squamous cell carcinoma. TCRdb reprocessed the PCR reads via MiXCR and lists one record per CDR3 protein. The sample records fewer than 11,000 distinct CDR3 sequences, 58% being singletons. The sample taken for sequencing was esophageal tumor tissue. Every receptor here comes from a female donor with esophageal squamous cell carcinoma.

The gene calls are TRBV7-8 and TRBJ1-2; D is possibly TRBD1 (6 bases). The CDR3 has 14 residues. Germline V gene sequence: CDR1 SGHVS, CDR2 FQNEAQ. V dropped 7 bases and J dropped 8 bases, with 20 bases sitting between them. The CDR3 protein is CASTLTGSGGGYTF. CDR3 DNA sequence: TGTGCCAGCACGCTAACAGGGTCTGGGGGGGGCTACACCTTC.

The chain joins TRBV5-4 to TRBJ2-3, with D maybe TRBD2 (6 bases). The J call is doubtful: the DNA matches TRBJ2-7 better. CDR3 length: 14 residues. Germline CDR1 and CDR2: SGHNT and YYREEE (reference sequence). The CDR3 nucleotides are TGTGCCAGCAGCTTCGGGGGAGTAAGGTACGAGCAGTACTTC. Its protein is CASSFGGVRYEQYF.

V and J are TRBV12-3 or TRBV12-4 and TRBJ2-7, with D perhaps matching TRBD2 (5 bases). The J call may not be correct, given that the DNA end is closer to TRBJ2-1. The CDR3 contains 12 residues. The CDR3, as DNA: TGTGCCAGCAGTTTAGGAGGGATCGAGCAGTTCTTC. This gives the protein CASSLGGIEQFF.

The chain is built from TRBV28 and TRBJ1-1; TRBD1 matches at 8 bases. After removal of 5 bases from V and 0 bases from J, the junction contained 8 bases not matched to a gene. Germline values: CDR1 MDHEN, CDR2 SYDVKM. This CDR3 contains 16 residues. The CDR3 here is CASSANRGTMNTEAFF. The CDR3 DNA reads as TGTGCCAGCAGTGCCAACAGGGGGACAATGAACACTGAAGCTTTCTTT.

The chain joins TRBV11-1 to TRBJ2-7, with D possibly TRBD2 on 5 matching bases. V lost 5 bases, J lost 4 bases, and 15 bases lay in between. CDR1 is SGHAT, CDR2 FQDESV, per germline (reference sequence). The CDR3 is 14 amino acids. Here the CDR3 reads CASSPTMGSYEQYF. CDR3 nucleotide sequence: TGTGCCAGCAGCCCAACCATGGGGAGTTACGAGCAGTACTTC.

This clonotype was seen ten or more times. V gene TRBV6-6 combines with J gene TRBJ2-1; D unclear. CDR1 and CDR2 (germline): MNHNY, SVGAGI (reference sequence). The germline V and J ends were trimmed by 2 bases and 5 bases, with 7 bases remaining between them. The length of the CDR3 is 13 residues. CDR3: CASSYRVDNEQFF. The DNA for the CDR3 is TGTGCCAGCAGTTACAGGGTCGACAATGAGCAGTTCTTC.

This clonotype occurred once. The chain employs TRBV7-3 and TRBJ2-5; tentative D call: TRBD1 (6 bases). Near its end, the DNA agrees better with TRBJ2-3, so the J call may be wrong. Germline V lookup: CDR1 SGHTA, CDR2 FQGTGA. This CDR3 is built from 16 residues. CDR3 nucleotide sequence: TGTGCCAGCAGCCCCTCTGGGACAAGGACTCGCGATACGCAGTATTTT. This codes for CASSPSGTRTRDTQYF.

Worth noting for this clonotype: At one of its ends the junction is not consistent with the germline gene, which may arise from a read error. The chain has TRBV7-6 and TRBJ2-4, with 8 bases identical to TRBD1. CDR3 size: 14 residues. From germline, CDR1 is SGHVS and CDR2 FNYEAQ. For the CDR3, the DNA is TGTGCCAGCAGCTCGGACAGGGTGGGAGGAGAGCAGTACTTT. The encoded protein is CASSSDRVGGEQYF.